This TCR beta chain was profiled in a study of Graves' ophthalmopathy and Graves' hyperthyroidism. V trimming: 6 bases; J trimming: 1 base; junction bases outside the gene matches: 6. There are 15 residues in the CDR3. Germline V CDR1 and CDR2: MNHNS, SASEGT. Scientists amplified the TCR beta CDR3 regions from RNA transcripts. Following a first-round RT-PCR that used HTBI primers, a second-round multiplex PCR was carried out. Using its own MiXCR run on the multiplex PCR reads, TCRdb lists one record per CDR3 protein. The sample carries hundreds of thousands of distinct CDR3 sequences, about 20% recorded once.

This chain joins TRBV6-1 and TRBJ1-5, with 7 bases fitting TRBD1. This sequence originates from a young woman with stable Graves' hyperthyroidism. Some clones in this sample may be carry-over from other donors' samples. The sequencing sample was made of peripheral blood. The CDR3 nucleotides read TGTGCCAGCAGCCCTACGGGACAGAGCAATCAGCCCCAGCATTTT. It specifies CASSPTGQSNQPQHF.